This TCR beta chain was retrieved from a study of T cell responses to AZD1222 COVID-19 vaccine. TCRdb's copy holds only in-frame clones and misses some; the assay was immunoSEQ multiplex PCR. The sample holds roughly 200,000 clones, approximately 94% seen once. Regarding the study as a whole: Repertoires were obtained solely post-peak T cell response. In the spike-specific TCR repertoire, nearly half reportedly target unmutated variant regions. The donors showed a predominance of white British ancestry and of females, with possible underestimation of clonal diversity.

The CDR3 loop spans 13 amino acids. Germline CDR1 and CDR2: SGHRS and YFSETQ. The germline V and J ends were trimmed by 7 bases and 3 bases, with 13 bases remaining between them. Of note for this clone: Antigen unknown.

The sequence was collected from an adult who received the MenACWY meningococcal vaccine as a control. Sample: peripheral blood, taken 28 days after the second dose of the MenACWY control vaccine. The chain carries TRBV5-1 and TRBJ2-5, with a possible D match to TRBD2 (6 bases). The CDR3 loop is CASRSGLEETQYF. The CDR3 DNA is TGCGCCAGCCGCAGCGGGTTGGAAGAGACCCAGTACTTC.